The T cell receptor (beta chain) under discussion was sequenced for a study of T cells in Graves' hyperthyroidism and ophthalmopathy. On the study more broadly: At the time of initial diagnosis and before any treatment, peripheral blood was collected.

Germline V gene data show CDR1 as SGHRS and CDR2 as YFSETQ. V lost 3 bases and J 2 bases, leaving 8 bases between the germline ends. This CDR3 is built from 14 residues. Study-wide results and caveats: It was a median about 7.1 months before onset that the model predicted ophthalmopathy.

A word on this clonotype: Its specificity is unknown.

Regions amplified from RNA transcripts were the TCR beta CDR3 regions. The TCR CDR3 was amplified in a first-round RT-PCR using the HTBI primer set. TCRdb reanalysed the multiplex PCR reads using MiXCR and keeps one entry per CDR3 protein. The profile shows a few hundred thousand distinct CDR3 sequences, about an eighth of them singletons. V and J are TRBV5-1 and TRBJ2-2; D remains ambiguous. Material for sequencing was blood. The TCR was taken from a middle-aged woman with Graves' ophthalmopathy. The CDR3 DNA reads as TGCGCCAGCAGCTCCCCGACCAACACCGGGGAGCTGTTTTTT. Translated, it gives CASSSPTNTGELFF.